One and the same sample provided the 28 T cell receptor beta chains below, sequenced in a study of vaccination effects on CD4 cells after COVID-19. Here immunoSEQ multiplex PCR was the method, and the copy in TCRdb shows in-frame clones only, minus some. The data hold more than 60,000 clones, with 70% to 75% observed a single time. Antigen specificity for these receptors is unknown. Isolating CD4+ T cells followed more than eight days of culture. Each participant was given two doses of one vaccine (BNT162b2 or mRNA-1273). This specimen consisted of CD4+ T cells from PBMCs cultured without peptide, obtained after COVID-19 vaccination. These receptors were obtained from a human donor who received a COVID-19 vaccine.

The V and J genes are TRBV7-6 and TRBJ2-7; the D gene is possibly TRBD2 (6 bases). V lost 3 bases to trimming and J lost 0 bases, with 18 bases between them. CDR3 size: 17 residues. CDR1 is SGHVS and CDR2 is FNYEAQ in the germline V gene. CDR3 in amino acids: CASSFTPSAGFSYEQYV. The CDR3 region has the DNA TGTGCCAGCAGCTTCACCCCCAGCGCGGGGTTCTCCTACGAGCAGTACGTC.

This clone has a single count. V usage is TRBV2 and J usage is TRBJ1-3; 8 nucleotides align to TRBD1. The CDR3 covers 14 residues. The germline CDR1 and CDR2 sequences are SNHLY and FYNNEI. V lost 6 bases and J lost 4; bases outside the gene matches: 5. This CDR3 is CASRGTGLGNTIYF. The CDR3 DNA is TGTGCCAGCAGGGGGACAGGTTTGGGAAACACCATATATTTT.

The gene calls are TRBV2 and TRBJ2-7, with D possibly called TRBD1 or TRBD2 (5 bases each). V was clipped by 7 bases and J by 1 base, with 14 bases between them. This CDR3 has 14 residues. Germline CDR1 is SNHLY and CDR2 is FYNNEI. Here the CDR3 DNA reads TGTGCCAGCACCCCAGAGGGGCTTTCCTACGAGCAGTACGTC. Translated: CASTPEGLSYEQYV.

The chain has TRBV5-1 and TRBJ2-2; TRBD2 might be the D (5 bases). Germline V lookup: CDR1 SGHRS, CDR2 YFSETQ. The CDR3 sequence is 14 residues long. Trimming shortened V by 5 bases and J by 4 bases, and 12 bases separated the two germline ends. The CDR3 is CASSLGGPTGELFF. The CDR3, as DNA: TGCGCCAGCAGTTTAGGAGGCCCCACCGGGGAGCTGTTTTTT.

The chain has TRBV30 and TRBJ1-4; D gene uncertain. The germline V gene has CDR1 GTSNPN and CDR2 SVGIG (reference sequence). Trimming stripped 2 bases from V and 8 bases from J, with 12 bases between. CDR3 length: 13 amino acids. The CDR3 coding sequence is TGTGCCTGGAGTACTGGGGTTGGGGAAAAACTGTTTTTT. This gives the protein CAWSTGVGEKLFF.

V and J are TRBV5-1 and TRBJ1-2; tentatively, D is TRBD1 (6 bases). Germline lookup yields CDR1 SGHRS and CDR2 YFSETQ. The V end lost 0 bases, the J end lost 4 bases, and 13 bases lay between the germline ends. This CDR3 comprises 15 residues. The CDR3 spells CASSLDGGSLYGYTF. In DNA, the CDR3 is TGCGCCAGCAGCTTGGATGGGGGCTCCCTCTATGGCTACACCTTC.

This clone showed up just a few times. CDR3 in amino acids: CASSRNRDGGGQYV. The CDR3, as DNA: TGTGCCAGCAGCCGAAATAGGGACGGAGGTGGGCAGTACGTC. The chain carries TRBV13 and TRBJ2-7; D is possibly TRBD1 or TRBD2 (5 bases each). The CDR3 has 14 residues. The germline V and J ends were trimmed by 5 bases and 9 bases, with 20 bases remaining between them. Per the germline V gene, CDR1 is PRHDT and CDR2 is FYEKMQ (reference sequence).

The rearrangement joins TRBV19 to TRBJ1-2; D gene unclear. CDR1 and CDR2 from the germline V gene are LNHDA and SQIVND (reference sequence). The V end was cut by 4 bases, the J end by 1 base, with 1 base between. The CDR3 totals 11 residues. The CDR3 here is CASSSNYGYTF. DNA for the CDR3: TGTGCCAGTAGTAGTAACTATGGCTACACCTTC. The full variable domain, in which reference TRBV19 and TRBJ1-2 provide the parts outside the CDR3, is DGGITQSPKYLFRKEGQNVTLSCEQNLNHDAMYWYRQDPGQGLRLIYYSQIVNDFQKGDIAEGYSVSREKKESFPLTVTSAQKNPTAFYLCASSSNYGYTFGSGTRLTVV.

The CDR3, as DNA: TGCGCCAGCAGCCAAGGGCGGGGATATGGCTACACCTTC. Translation: CASSQGRGYGYTF. V and J are TRBV4-1 and TRBJ1-2; no firm D call. CDR1 is MGHRA and CDR2 is YSYEKL in the germline V gene. Trimming left V 1 base short and J 5 bases short, with 8 bases between. This CDR3 has 13 amino acids.

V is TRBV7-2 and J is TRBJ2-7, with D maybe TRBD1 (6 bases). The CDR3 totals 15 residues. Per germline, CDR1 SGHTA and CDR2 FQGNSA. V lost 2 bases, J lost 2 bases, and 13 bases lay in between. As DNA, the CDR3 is TGTGCCAGCAGCTTAAACAGGGACCCCCCCTACGAGCAGTACGTC. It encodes CASSLNRDPPYEQYV.

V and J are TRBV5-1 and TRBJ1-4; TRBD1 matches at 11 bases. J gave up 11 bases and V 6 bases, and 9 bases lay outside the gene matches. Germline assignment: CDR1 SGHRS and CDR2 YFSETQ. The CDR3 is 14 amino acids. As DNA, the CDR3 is TGCGCCAGCAAATCCGGGACAGGGGGTCTTAAACTGTTTTTT. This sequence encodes CASKSGTGGLKLFF.

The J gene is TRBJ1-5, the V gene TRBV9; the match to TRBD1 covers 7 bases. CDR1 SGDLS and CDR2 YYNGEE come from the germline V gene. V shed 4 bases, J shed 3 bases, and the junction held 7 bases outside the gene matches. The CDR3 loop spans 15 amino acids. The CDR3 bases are TGTGCCAGCAGCCCAAAGACAGGGATCAATCAGCCCCAGCATTTT. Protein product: CASSPKTGINQPQHF.

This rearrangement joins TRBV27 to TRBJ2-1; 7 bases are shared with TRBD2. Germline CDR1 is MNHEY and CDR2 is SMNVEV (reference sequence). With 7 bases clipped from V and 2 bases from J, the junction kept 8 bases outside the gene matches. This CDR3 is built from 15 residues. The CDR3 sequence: CASKDLGGTYNEQFF. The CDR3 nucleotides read TGTGCCAGCAAAGATCTGGGGGGGACCTACAATGAGCAGTTCTTC.

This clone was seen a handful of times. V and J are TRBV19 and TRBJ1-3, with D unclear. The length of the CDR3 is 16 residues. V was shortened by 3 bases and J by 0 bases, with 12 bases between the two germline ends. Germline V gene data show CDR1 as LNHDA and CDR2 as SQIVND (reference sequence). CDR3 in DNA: TGTGCCAGTAGTATTTCAGTTGTGGGCTCTGGAAACACCATATATTTT. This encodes CASSISVVGSGNTIYF.

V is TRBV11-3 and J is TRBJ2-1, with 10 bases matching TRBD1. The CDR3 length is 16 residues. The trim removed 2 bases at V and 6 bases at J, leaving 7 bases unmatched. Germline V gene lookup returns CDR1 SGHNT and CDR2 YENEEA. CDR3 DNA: TGTGCCAGCAGCTTAATGGGCGGGACAGGGGTCAATGAGCAGTTCTTC. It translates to CASSLMGGTGVNEQFF.

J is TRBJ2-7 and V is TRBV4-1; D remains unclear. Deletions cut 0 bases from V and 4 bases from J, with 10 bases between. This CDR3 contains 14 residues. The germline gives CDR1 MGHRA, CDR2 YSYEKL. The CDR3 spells CASSQDLRRYEQYV. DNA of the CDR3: TGCGCCAGCAGCCAAGATCTCCGCAGGTACGAGCAGTACGTC.

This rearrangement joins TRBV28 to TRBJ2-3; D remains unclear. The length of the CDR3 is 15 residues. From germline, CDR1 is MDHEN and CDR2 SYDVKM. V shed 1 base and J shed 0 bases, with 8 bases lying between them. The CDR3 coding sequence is TGTGCCAGCAGTTTATTCCGGCAGAGCACAGATACGCAGTATTTT. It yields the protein CASSLFRQSTDTQYF. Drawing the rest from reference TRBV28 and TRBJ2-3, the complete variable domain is DVKVTQSSRYLVKRTGEKVFLECVQDMDHENMFWYRQDPGLGLRLIYFSYDVKMKEKGDIPEGYSVSREKKERFSLILESASTNQTSMYLCASSLFRQSTDTQYFGPGTRLTVL.

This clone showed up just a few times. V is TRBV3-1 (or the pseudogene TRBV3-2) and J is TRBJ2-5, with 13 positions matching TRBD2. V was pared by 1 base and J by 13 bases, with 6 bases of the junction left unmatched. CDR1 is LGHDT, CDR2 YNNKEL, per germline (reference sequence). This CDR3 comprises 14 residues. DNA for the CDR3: TGTGCCAGCAGCCAAGGGACTAGCGGGGGCCTGGTGTACTTC. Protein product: CASSQGTSGGLVYF.

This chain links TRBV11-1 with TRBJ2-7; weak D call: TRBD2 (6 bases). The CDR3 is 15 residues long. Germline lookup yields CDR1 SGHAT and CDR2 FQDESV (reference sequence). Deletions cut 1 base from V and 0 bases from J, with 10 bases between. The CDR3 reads CASSLGYSGSYEQYV. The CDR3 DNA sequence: TGTGCCAGCAGCTTAGGGTATAGCGGCTCCTACGAGCAGTACGTC.

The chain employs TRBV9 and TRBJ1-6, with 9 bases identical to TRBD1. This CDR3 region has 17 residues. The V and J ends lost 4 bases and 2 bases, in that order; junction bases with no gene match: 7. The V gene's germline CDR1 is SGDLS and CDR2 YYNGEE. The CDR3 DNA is TGTGCCAGCAGCTCGAGACAGGGGGGAGCCTATAATTCACCCCTCCACTTT. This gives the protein CASSSRQGGAYNSPLHF.

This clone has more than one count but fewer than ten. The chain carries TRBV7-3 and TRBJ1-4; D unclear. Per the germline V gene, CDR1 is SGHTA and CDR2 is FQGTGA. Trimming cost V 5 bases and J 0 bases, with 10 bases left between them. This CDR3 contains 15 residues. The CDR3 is CASSHRPATNEKLFF. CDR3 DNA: TGTGCCAGCAGCCACCGACCCGCAACTAATGAAAAACTGTTTTTT. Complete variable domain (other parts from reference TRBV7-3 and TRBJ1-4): GAGVSQTPSNKVTEKGKYVELRCDPISGHTALYWYRQSLGQGPEFLIYFQGTGAADDSGLPNDRFFAVRPEGSVSTLKIQRTERGDSAVYLCASSHRPATNEKLFFGSGTQLSVL.

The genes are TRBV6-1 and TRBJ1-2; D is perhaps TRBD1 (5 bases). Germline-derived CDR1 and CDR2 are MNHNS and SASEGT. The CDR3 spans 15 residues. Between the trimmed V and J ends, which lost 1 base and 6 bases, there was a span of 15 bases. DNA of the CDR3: TGTGCCAGCAGTGAAGTGATGGGGGGACGGCATGGCTACACCTTC. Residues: CASSEVMGGRHGYTF.

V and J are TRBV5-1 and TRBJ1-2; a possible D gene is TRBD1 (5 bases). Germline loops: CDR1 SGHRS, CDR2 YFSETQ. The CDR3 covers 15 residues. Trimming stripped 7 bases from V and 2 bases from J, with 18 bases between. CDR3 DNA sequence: TGCGCCAGCCGCCGGGACGGGCAACCCAACTATGGCTACACCTTC. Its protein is CASRRDGQPNYGYTF.

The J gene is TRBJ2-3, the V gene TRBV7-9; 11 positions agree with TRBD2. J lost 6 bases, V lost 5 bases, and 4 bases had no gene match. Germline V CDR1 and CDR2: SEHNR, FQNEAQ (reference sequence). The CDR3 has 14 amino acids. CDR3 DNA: TGTGCCAGCAGCCGATCTAGCGGGGGGGATACGCAGTATTTT. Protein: CASSRSSGGDTQYF.

CDR3 sequence (DNA): TGTGCCAGCAGCCGCGACAGGGCTTCACCCCTCCACTTT. Amino acid sequence: CASSRDRASPLHF. The chain has TRBV3-1 (or the pseudogene TRBV3-2) and TRBJ1-6; 7 nucleotides line up with TRBD1. CDR1 is LGHDT and CDR2 is YNNKEL in the germline V gene (reference sequence). V was clipped by 4 bases and J by 9 bases; unmatched bases: 3. This CDR3 has 13 residues.

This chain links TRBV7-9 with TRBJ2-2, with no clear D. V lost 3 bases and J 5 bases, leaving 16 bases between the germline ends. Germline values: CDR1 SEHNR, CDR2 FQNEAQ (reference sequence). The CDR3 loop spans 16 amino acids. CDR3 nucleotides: TGTGCCAGCAGCTTTCTTGTATTGAGAGAGACCGGGGAGCTGTTTTTT. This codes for CASSFLVLRETGELFF.

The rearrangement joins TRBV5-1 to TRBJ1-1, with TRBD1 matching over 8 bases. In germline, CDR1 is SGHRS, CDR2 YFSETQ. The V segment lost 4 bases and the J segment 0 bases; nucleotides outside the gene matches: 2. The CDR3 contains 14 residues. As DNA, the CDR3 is TGCGCCAGCAGCAGGGACAGGTTGAACACTGAAGCTTTCTTT. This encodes CASSRDRLNTEAFF.

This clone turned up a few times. CDR3 bases: TGTGCCAGCAGCGCCGGGCCTCGTGGCACCGGGGAGCTGTTTTTT. This gives the protein CASSAGPRGTGELFF. The chain combines TRBV7-2 with TRBJ2-2; D gene uncertain. V shed 5 bases and J shed 4 bases, with 14 bases lying between them. The CDR3 is 15 residues long. The germline V gene encodes CDR1 SGHTA and CDR2 FQGNSA.